This is a list of T cell receptor beta chains from one sample in a study of blood T cell repertoires in COVID-19. Here immunoSEQ multiplex PCR was the method, and the copy in TCRdb shows in-frame clones only, minus some. The sample shows 200,000 or so clones, about nine tenths of them seen only once. The source material was peripheral blood. These receptors originate from a man between 65 and 79 years old with active or convalescent COVID-19. CDR3s include the opening cysteine and the closing phenylalanine or tryptophan.

v_call	j_call	cdr3_length	cdr3_aa
TRBV10-3	TRBJ2-7	15	CAIRRGQGRSYEQYF
TRBV6-1	TRBJ1-2	13	CASSERTGDGYTF
TRBV19	TRBJ1-1	14	CASSMGTSSGGAFF
TRBV19	TRBJ1-4	14	CASSSDRVFEKLFF
TRBV11-2	TRBJ2-3	15	CASSSGGVYGDTQYF
TRBV5-1	TRBJ2-3	15	CASSSDAAGTDTQYF
TRBV5-5	TRBJ1-2	14	CASSLGSGPYGYTF
TRBV9	TRBJ2-3	12	CASSLGLDTQYF
TRBV28	TRBJ1-5	15	CASSFLSGVEQPQHF
TRBV2	TRBJ2-1	15	CASSTQAGYYNEQFF
TRBV7-8	TRBJ1-2	14	CASSFQQGAYGYTF
TRBV6-5	TRBJ2-3	16	CASSYGLAGALDTQYF
TRBV10-3	TRBJ2-3	13	CAITMTSQDTQYF
TRBV28	TRBJ1-2	15	CASSPTGIANYGYTF
TRBV30	TRBJ1-1	17	CAWSTWGLKAGGNEAFF
TRBV20-1	TRBJ2-2	11	CSASRTGELFF
TRBV5-1	TRBJ2-3	14	CASSSTSGLDTQYF
TRBV6-5	TRBJ2-2	12	CALSRNTGELFF
TRBV4-3	TRBJ2-1	15	CASSPIGGAGGMLFF
TRBV4-3	TRBJ2-3	15	CASSQDRGGTDTQYF
TRBV2	TRBJ1-4	12	CASFRVDEKLFF
TRBV9	TRBJ2-4	17	CASSVGTEVEAKNIQYF
TRBV2	TRBJ1-3	15	CASSMVGGSGNTIYF
TRBV5-1	TRBJ2-5	13	CASSLEESETQYF
TRBV15	TRBJ1-5	16	CATSSQARRADQPQHF
TRBV29-1	TRBJ2-1	16	CSVQTSSGRANNEQFF
TRBV6-5	TRBJ1-4	14	CASKNRGRGEKLFF
TRBV20-1	TRBJ2-2	13	CSASPRNTGELFF
TRBV4-3	TRBJ2-7	18	CASSPGLAGETWLFPQYF
TRBV15	TRBJ2-5	14	CATSREGGLETQYF
TRBV10-3	TRBJ1-6	14	CAIGAGTDNSPLHF
TRBV29-1	TRBJ1-2	14	CSVTTDGSRPGYTF
TRBV9	TRBJ1-1	15	CASSFRGTGNTEAFF
TRBV5-4	TRBJ1-1	14	CASSLAGAGSEAFF
TRBV28	TRBJ1-1	17	CASSLGGSGREATEAFF
TRBV19	TRBJ1-2	15	CASSQSRTGTYGYTF
TRBV12-3/TRBV12-4	TRBJ2-3	13	CASGDRSTDTQYF
TRBV19	TRBJ2-7	15	CASSMRQGHHYEQYF
TRBV6-5	TRBJ2-6	14	CASRRGFGANVLTF
TRBV6-1	TRBJ2-7	14	CASSEVRSSYEQYF
TRBV5-5	TRBJ2-3	14	CASSWGLAGDTQYF
TRBV19	TRBJ1-2	15	CASGPGAGLDYGYTF
TRBV5-1	TRBJ2-7	15	CASSLVGSGSYEQYF
TRBV9	TRBJ2-7	21	CASSVVSAMYEATGPYYEQYF
TRBV11-2	TRBJ2-2	17	CASSFRPGTAYTGELFF